This T cell receptor (beta chain) originates from a study of blood T cell repertoires in COVID-19. Germline CDR1 and CDR2: SGHDT and YYEEEE. CDR3 length equals 16 residues. V lost 3 bases to trimming and J lost 5 bases, with 17 bases between them. Sequencing used immunoSEQ multiplex PCR; TCRdb keeps in-frame clones, though not all of them. This sample has fewer than 50,000 clones, with around four fifths found just once. Specimen: peripheral blood. This rearrangement joins TRBV5-6 to TRBJ1-4; D might be TRBD1 (6 bases). The source of this sequence is a man between 50 and 59 years old with active COVID-19. The CDR3 protein is CASSWMGGQWNEKLFF. In DNA form, the CDR3 reads TGTGCCAGCAGCTGGATGGGGGGGCAGTGGAATGAAAAACTGTTTTTT.